This entry concerns a single T cell receptor (beta chain). Profiled with immunoSEQ multiplex PCR; TCRdb holds only in-frame clones, not every one. The table includes a few hundred thousand clones, roughly 90% detected once. V lost 5 bases to trimming and J lost 0 bases, with 12 bases between them. The CDR3 extends over 15 amino acids. Germline V gene data show CDR1 as SGHKS and CDR2 as YYEKEE (reference sequence). The data are from a study of blood T cell repertoires in COVID-19. Study-wide context: Sites across the United States, Italy and Spain contributed samples from acute and convalescent COVID-19. The cDNA or gDNA used as material had been derived from T cells, B-cell-depleted T cells, or PBMCs.

The rearrangement links TRBV5-5 to TRBJ1-5; D gene ambiguous. The specimen sequenced was peripheral blood. This clonotype originated in a woman aged 30 to 39 with COVID-19, enrolled during active disease. The CDR3 bases are TGTGCCAGCAGTCCAGCGTTCTATAGCAATCAGCCCCAGCATTTT. Translating gives CASSPAFYSNQPQHF.